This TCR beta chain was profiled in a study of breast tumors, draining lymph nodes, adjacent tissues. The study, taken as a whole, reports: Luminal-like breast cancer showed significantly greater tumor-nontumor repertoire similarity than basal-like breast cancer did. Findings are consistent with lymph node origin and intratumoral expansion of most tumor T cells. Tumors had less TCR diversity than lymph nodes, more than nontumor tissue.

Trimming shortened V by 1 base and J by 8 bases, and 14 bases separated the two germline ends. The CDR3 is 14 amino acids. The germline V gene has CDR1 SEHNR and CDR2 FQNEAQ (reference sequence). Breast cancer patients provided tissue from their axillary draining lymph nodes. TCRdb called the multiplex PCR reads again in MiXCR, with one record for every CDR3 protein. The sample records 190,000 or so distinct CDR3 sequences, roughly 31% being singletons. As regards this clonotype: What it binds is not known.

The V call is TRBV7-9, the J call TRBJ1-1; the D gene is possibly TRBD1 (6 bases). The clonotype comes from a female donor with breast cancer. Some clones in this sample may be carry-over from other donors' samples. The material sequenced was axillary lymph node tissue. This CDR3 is CASSLERGGAEAFF. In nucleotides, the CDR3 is TGTGCCAGCAGCTTAGAACGAGGGGGGGCAGAAGCTTTCTTT.